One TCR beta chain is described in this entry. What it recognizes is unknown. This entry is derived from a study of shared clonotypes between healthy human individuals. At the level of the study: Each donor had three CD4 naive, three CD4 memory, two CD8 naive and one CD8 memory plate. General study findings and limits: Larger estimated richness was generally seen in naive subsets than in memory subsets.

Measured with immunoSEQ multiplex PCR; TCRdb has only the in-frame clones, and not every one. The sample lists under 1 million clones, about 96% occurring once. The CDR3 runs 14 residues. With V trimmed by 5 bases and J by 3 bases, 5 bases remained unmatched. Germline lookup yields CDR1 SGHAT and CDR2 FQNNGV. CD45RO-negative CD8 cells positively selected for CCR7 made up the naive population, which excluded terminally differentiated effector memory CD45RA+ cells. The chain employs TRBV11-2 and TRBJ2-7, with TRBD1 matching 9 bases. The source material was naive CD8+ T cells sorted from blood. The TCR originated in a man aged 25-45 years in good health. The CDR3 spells CASSAPGQGYEQYF. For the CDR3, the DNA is TGTGCCAGCAGCGCCCCGGGACAGGGCTACGAGCAGTACTTC.